This is a list of T cell receptor beta chains from one sample in a study of CD8+CD57+ T cells in acquired aplastic anemia. TCRdb used MiXCR to reprocess the reads, holding one entry per CDR3 protein. The sample holds 180,000 or so distinct CDR3 sequences, 40% to 55% seen once. Sequencing was performed on sorted CD4+, CD8+, or CD8+CD57+ T cells (not recorded which) from PBMCs. All receptors come from a human donor with aplastic anemia. Each CDR3 is given with its conserved first and last residue. D genes are given only for firm matches. Clone size is stated in some rows and not others, as once, few, many or a class when expanded.

v_gene	abundance	d_gene	j_gene	CDR3aa	CDR3nt
TRBV29-1	NA	NA	TRBJ1-1	CSVESGTAFF	TGCAGCGTTGAGTCGGGGACAGCTTTCTTT
TRBV24-1	NA	TRBD2	TRBJ2-1	CATSDLGLAGYEQFF	TGTGCCACCAGTGATCTCGGACTAGCGGGGTACGAGCAGTTCTTC
TRBV3-1	many	NA	TRBJ2-7	CASSQEGNVRSYEQYF	TGTGCCAGCAGCCAAGAGGGTAACGTGAGGTCCTACGAGCAGTACTTC
TRBV19	many	TRBD2	TRBJ2-1	CASSAYGTSYNEQFF	TGTGCCAGTAGTGCCTACGGGACTAGCTACAATGAGCAGTTCTTC
TRBV7-2	many	NA	TRBJ2-5	CASSFGVVETQYF	TGTGCCAGCAGCTTCGGGGTGGTAGAGACCCAGTACTTC
TRBV29-1	NA	NA	TRBJ1-5	CSVQTESSNQPQHF	TGCAGCGTTCAGACAGAATCTAGCAATCAGCCCCAGCATTTT
TRBV7-6	many	TRBD1	TRBJ2-3	CASSLAGQGYTDTQYF	TGTGCCAGCAGCTTAGCGGGACAGGGGTATACAGATACGCAGTATTTT
TRBV15	few	TRBD2	TRBJ2-7	CATSTGTSGSGQYF	TGTGCCACCAGCACCGGGACTAGCGGGAGCGGGCAGTACTTC
TRBV19	many	NA	TRBJ1-2	CASTAPAYGYTF	TGTGCCAGTACTGCCCCAGCCTATGGCTACACCTTC
TRBV10-3	NA	NA	TRBJ2-7	CAIRREPMDEQYF	TGTGCCATCAGACGGGAGCCCATGGACGAGCAGTACTTC
TRBV19	once	TRBD2	TRBJ2-3	CASKAGEADTQYF	TGTGCCAGTAAGGCGGGAGAGGCGGATACGCAGTATTTT
TRBV19	many	NA	TRBJ1-2	CASSIDRGGYGYTF	TGTGCCAGTAGTATAGATCGAGGGGGCTATGGCTACACCTTC
TRBV7-9	few	TRBD1	TRBJ2-7	CASTSPGQAYEQYF	TGTGCCAGCACGTCGCCGGGACAGGCCTACGAGCAGTACTTC
TRBV29-1	NA	NA	TRBJ2-7	CSVEDEKGAAYEQYF	TGCAGCGTTGAAGATGAAAAGGGCGCAGCCTACGAGCAGTACTTC
TRBV6-6	many	NA	TRBJ1-1	CASSYFGGRSTEAFF	TGTGCCAGCAGTTACTTCGGAGGGCGGTCCACTGAAGCTTTCTTT
TRBV2	NA	TRBD1	TRBJ2-1	CASSELGPTGLHEQFF	TGTGCCAGCAGTGAGTTGGGACCGACAGGGCTTCATGAGCAGTTCTTC
TRBV2	many	NA	TRBJ2-1	CASSKDFYNEQFF	TGTGCCAGCAGTAAAGACTTCTACAATGAGCAGTTCTTC
TRBV11-2	NA	TRBD1	TRBJ1-2	CASSHRDRWDGYTF	TGTGCCAGCAGTCATCGGGACAGGTGGGATGGCTACACCTTC
TRBV6-1	NA	NA	TRBJ2-7	CVSRDPTYEQYF	TGTGTGAGCCGGGACCCGACCTACGAGCAGTACTTC
TRBV10-3	NA	TRBD2	TRBJ2-1	CAISDPGRLADEQFF	TGTGCCATCAGTGACCCCGGCCGACTAGCGGATGAGCAGTTCTTC
TRBV3-1	once	NA	TRBJ2-3	CASSQVQALVGGASTDTQYF	TGTGCCAGCAGCCAAGTTCAGGCACTAGTTGGAGGGGCTAGCACAGATACGCAGTATTTT
TRBV19	many	NA	TRBJ1-2	CASSIAGGQTYGYTF	TGTGCCAGTAGTATCGCAGGCGGGCAGACCTATGGCTACACCTTC
TRBV27	many	NA	TRBJ1-6	CASSPARGAENSPLHF	TGTGCCAGCAGCCCCGCGAGGGGCGCGGAGAATTCACCCCTCCACTTT
TRBV20-1	many	NA	TRBJ2-3	CSASFPSTDTQYF	TGCAGTGCTAGTTTCCCTAGCACAGATACGCAGTATTTT
TRBV5-1	few	NA	TRBJ1-1	CASKGGNKGSRQRDTEAFF	TGCGCCAGCAAGGGGGGGAACAAGGGGTCCCGCCAGCGGGACACTGAAGCTTTCTTT
TRBV19	NA	TRBD1	TRBJ1-4	CASTTGGANEKLVF	TGTGCCAGTACTACAGGGGGAGCTAATGAAAAACTGGTTTTT
TRBV11-2	many	NA	TRBJ1-2	CASSLWGPDRPNYGYTF	TGTGCCAGCAGCTTATGGGGGCCAGACAGGCCTAACTATGGCTACACCTTC
TRBV11-1	NA	NA	TRBJ1-1	CASSFPQGVERTEAFF	TGTGCCAGCAGCTTTCCCCAGGGCGTCGAGAGGACTGAAGCTTTCTTT
TRBV11-2	few	TRBD2	TRBJ2-3	CASSLRLAGITDTQYF	TGTGCCAGCAGCTTAAGACTAGCGGGGATAACAGATACGCAGTATTTT
TRBV29-1	NA	NA	TRBJ2-6	CSAWAVVEAGANVLTF	TGCAGCGCCTGGGCCGTGGTAGAGGCGGGGGCCAACGTCCTGACTTTC
TRBV10-3	NA	NA	TRBJ2-6	CAISARMGSGASVLTF	TGTGCCATCAGTGCGAGGATGGGCTCTGGGGCCAGCGTCCTGACTTTC
TRBV6-5	NA	TRBD1	TRBJ1-1	CASSYSTGGFEAFF	TGTGCCAGCAGTTACTCTACAGGGGGCTTTGAAGCTTTCTTT
TRBV5-4	NA	NA	TRBJ2-2	CASSLGSFMNTGELFF	TGTGCCAGCAGCTTGGGCTCGTTTATGAACACCGGGGAGCTGTTTTTT
TRBV7-8	many	NA	TRBJ2-3	CASTSLGGPTDTQYF	TGTGCCAGCACCTCACTCGGGGGGCCCACAGATACGCAGTATTTT
TRBV7-9	many	NA	TRBJ1-2	CASSLSGSNGYTF	TGTGCCAGCAGCTTATCAGGGTCAAATGGCTACACCTTC
TRBV10-2	few	NA	TRBJ2-5	CASRGSGQETQYF	TGCGCCAGCAGGGGAAGCGGGCAAGAGACCCAGTACTTC
TRBV3-1	many	NA	TRBJ1-6	CASSQDGRVGSPLHF	TGTGCCAGCAGCCAAGATGGCAGGGTCGGTTCACCCCTCCACTTT
TRBV2	few	TRBD1	TRBJ1-1	CASSGWTGGAMNTEAFF	TGTGCCAGCAGTGGTTGGACAGGGGGCGCGATGAACACTGAAGCTTTCTTT
TRBV6-2/TRBV6-3	many	NA	TRBJ1-5	CASSPQGRSNQPQHF	TGTGCCAGCAGTCCCCAGGGTAGAAGCAATCAGCCCCAGCATTTT
TRBV12-5	NA	NA	TRBJ2-1	CASGLVGRQPLGEQFF	TGTGCTAGTGGTTTGGTAGGCAGACAGCCACTCGGTGAGCAGTTCTTC
TRBV2	NA	NA	TRBJ2-7	CASSGQVLYEQYF	TGTGCCAGCAGCGGGCAGGTATTGTACGAGCAGTACTTC
TRBV7-3	NA	NA	TRBJ2-6	CASSLTPLRISGANVLTF	TGTGCCAGCAGCTTAACTCCCCTACGGATCTCTGGGGCCAACGTCCTGACTTTC
TRBV6-1	many	TRBD1	TRBJ1-2	CASSGQTGHYGYTF	TGTGCCAGCAGTGGTCAGACAGGGCACTATGGCTACACCTTC
TRBV6-1	NA	TRBD1	TRBJ2-7	CASSFRRDSYYEQYF	TGTGCCAGCAGCTTCCGCCGGGACAGCTACTACGAGCAGTACTTC
TRBV6-1	few	TRBD1	TRBJ1-6	CASRRTGNSPLHF	TGTGCCAGCAGACGGACAGGGAATTCACCCCTCCACTTT
TRBV4-1	many	NA	TRBJ2-5	CASSWGVLETQYF	TGCGCCAGCAGCTGGGGTGTGTTAGAGACCCAGTACTTC
TRBV20-1	NA	NA	TRBJ2-1	CSANWREQFF	TGCAGTGCTAATTGGCGGGAGCAGTTCTTC
TRBV12-3/TRBV12-4	NA	TRBD2	TRBJ2-5	CASSLGVSGRAGGETQYF	TGTGCCAGCAGTTTAGGGGTGTCGGGGAGGGCCGGCGGGGAGACCCAGTACTTC
TRBV5-1	many	TRBD2	TRBJ2-5	CASSPGASGGTETQYF	TGCGCCAGCAGCCCCGGGGCTAGCGGGGGGACAGAGACCCAGTACTTC
TRBV19	many	TRBD1	TRBJ2-1	CASNTRETGEYNEQFF	TGTGCCAGTAACACCAGAGAGACAGGGGAGTACAATGAGCAGTTCTTC
TRBV29-1	many	TRBD1	TRBJ1-2	CSGTGGAQGYTF	TGCAGCGGCACAGGGGGCGCACAAGGCTACACCTTC
TRBV10-2	NA	NA	TRBJ2-5	CASSYLSGRDQETQYF	TGCGCCAGCAGTTATCTTTCGGGACGGGACCAAGAGACCCAGTACTTC
TRBV6-4	NA	NA	TRBJ2-7	CASSDAKQGLRKQYF	TGTGCCAGCAGTGACGCTAAACAGGGACTACGGAAGCAGTACTTC